A selection of T cell receptor beta chains follows, all from one sample in a study of long-term antiretroviral therapy in people with HIV. Profiling relied on immunoSEQ multiplex PCR, and the TCRdb table lists in-frame clones only, not all of them. The data contain some 21,000 clones, roughly four fifths of them singletons. Sample: unsorted PBMCs, taken 0.2 years after starting antiretroviral therapy. These receptors came from a woman aged 30 to 39 with HIV. The CDR3 runs from the conserved cysteine through the conserved F or W. A D gene is named only where the DNA matches it firmly. Some rows have no size entry. The others give once, few or many, or a class for an expanded clone.

j_gene: TRBJ2-3; len: 15; abundance: NA; d_gene: TRBD1; v_gene: TRBV7-9; CDR3nt: TGTGCCAGCAGCTTCCGACAGGGAGGCACAGATACGCAGTATTTT; CDR3aa: CASSFRQGGTDTQYF
j_gene: TRBJ1-1; len: 16; abundance: NA; d_gene: TRBD1; v_gene: TRBV19; CDR3nt: TGTGCCAGTAGTATAGTGGCAGGGGGATTGAACACTGAAGCTTTCTTT; CDR3aa: CASSIVAGGLNTEAFF
j_gene: TRBJ2-2; len: 13; abundance: NA; d_gene: NA; v_gene: TRBV30; CDR3nt: TGTGCCTGGAACCGGGCGCGGGTCGGGGAGCTGTTTTTT; CDR3aa: CAWNRARVGELFF
j_gene: TRBJ1-1; len: 15; abundance: NA; d_gene: TRBD1; v_gene: TRBV27; CDR3nt: TGTGCCAGCAGAGGCCAGGGGGTGATGAACACTGAAGCTTTCTTT; CDR3aa: CASRGQGVMNTEAFF
j_gene: TRBJ1-2; len: 12; abundance: NA; d_gene: NA; v_gene: TRBV2; CDR3nt: TGTGCCAGCAATACAGGGCCTGTTGGCTACACCTTC; CDR3aa: CASNTGPVGYTF
j_gene: TRBJ1-3; len: 13; abundance: NA; d_gene: TRBD1; v_gene: TRBV29-1; CDR3nt: TGCAGCGCATCGACAGGGCCTGGAAACACCATATATTTT; CDR3aa: CSASTGPGNTIYF
j_gene: TRBJ1-1; len: 13; abundance: once; d_gene: NA; v_gene: TRBV5-1; CDR3nt: TGCGCCAGCAGCTTCGGGACGGGCACTGAAGCTTTCTTT; CDR3aa: CASSFGTGTEAFF
j_gene: TRBJ2-3; len: 17; abundance: NA; d_gene: TRBD1; v_gene: TRBV7-9; CDR3nt: TGTGCCAGCAGCCTACCACGTACGACAGGGGGTACAGATACGCAGTATTTT; CDR3aa: CASSLPRTTGGTDTQYF
j_gene: TRBJ2-4; len: 15; abundance: NA; d_gene: NA; v_gene: TRBV29-1; CDR3nt: TGCAGCGCCGAAGAGGGGGAACTAGCCAAAAACATTCAGTACTTC; CDR3aa: CSAEEGELAKNIQYF
j_gene: TRBJ2-1; len: 13; abundance: NA; d_gene: NA; v_gene: TRBV27; CDR3nt: TGTGCCAGCGGACTACAGCTGGGGAATGAGCAGTTCTTC; CDR3aa: CASGLQLGNEQFF
j_gene: TRBJ2-3; len: 14; abundance: NA; d_gene: TRBD1; v_gene: TRBV12-5; CDR3nt: TGTGCTAGTGGACCGGGACAGGGGAAGGATACGCAGTATTTT; CDR3aa: CASGPGQGKDTQYF
j_gene: TRBJ2-1; len: 17; abundance: NA; d_gene: NA; v_gene: TRBV5-1; CDR3nt: TGCGCCAGCAGCTTGGAAGGATTCAACGGATTCTACAATGAGCAGTTCTTC; CDR3aa: CASSLEGFNGFYNEQFF
j_gene: TRBJ2-1; len: 15; abundance: NA; d_gene: NA; v_gene: TRBV5-1; CDR3nt: TGCGCCAGCAGCTACCGAACCGACCGATACAATGAGCAGTTCTTC; CDR3aa: CASSYRTDRYNEQFF
j_gene: TRBJ1-5; len: 14; abundance: NA; d_gene: NA; v_gene: TRBV6-1; CDR3nt: TGTGCCAGCGCAAAGTTGACGGGGGATCAGCCCCAGCATTTT; CDR3aa: CASAKLTGDQPQHF
j_gene: TRBJ1-2; len: 13; abundance: NA; d_gene: TRBD1; v_gene: TRBV5-1; CDR3nt: TGCGCCAGCTCGGAGGGGGCCTATAGCGGCTACACCTTC; CDR3aa: CASSEGAYSGYTF
j_gene: TRBJ1-2; len: 14; abundance: NA; d_gene: NA; v_gene: TRBV4-1; CDR3nt: TGCGCCAGCAGCCAAGTTTGGGGCGGGTATGGCTACACCTTC; CDR3aa: CASSQVWGGYGYTF
j_gene: TRBJ1-6; len: 17; abundance: NA; d_gene: NA; v_gene: TRBV15; CDR3nt: TGTGCCACCAGGGCCATGGCCGCCAGCTCCTATAATTCACCCCTCCACTTT; CDR3aa: CATRAMAASSYNSPLHF
j_gene: TRBJ2-5; len: 17; abundance: NA; d_gene: NA; v_gene: TRBV29-1; CDR3nt: TGCAGCGTTGAGGAGTATAACGGGGTAGGGAGTGGGGAGACCCAGTACTTC; CDR3aa: CSVEEYNGVGSGETQYF
j_gene: TRBJ2-2; len: 11; abundance: once; d_gene: NA; v_gene: TRBV20-1; CDR3nt: TGCAGTGCTAGAGGTTCCGGGGAGCTGTTTTTT; CDR3aa: CSARGSGELFF
j_gene: TRBJ2-1; len: 16; abundance: NA; d_gene: TRBD2; v_gene: TRBV19; CDR3nt: TGTGCCAGTAGTATACTAGCGGGGGGGTCCAGGAATGAGCAGTTCTTC; CDR3aa: CASSILAGGSRNEQFF
j_gene: TRBJ2-5; len: 13; abundance: few; d_gene: NA; v_gene: TRBV18; CDR3nt: TGTGCCAGCTCACCACGCATGACGGAGACCCAGTACTTC; CDR3aa: CASSPRMTETQYF
j_gene: TRBJ2-1; len: 15; abundance: once; d_gene: NA; v_gene: TRBV5-1; CDR3nt: TGCGCCACGGCTGGGGGGGGCGCAGGTTACAATGAGCAGTTCTTC; CDR3aa: CATAGGGAGYNEQFF
j_gene: TRBJ1-2; len: 13; abundance: NA; d_gene: NA; v_gene: TRBV4-2; CDR3nt: TGTGCCAGCAGCCAAGAATCAGGGGACGGCTACACCTTC; CDR3aa: CASSQESGDGYTF
j_gene: TRBJ1-6; len: 16; abundance: few; d_gene: NA; v_gene: TRBV28; CDR3nt: TGTGCCAGCAGAGCAGGGGCCAGCTCCTATAATTCACCCCTCCACTTT; CDR3aa: CASRAGASSYNSPLHF
j_gene: TRBJ1-4; len: 11; abundance: NA; d_gene: NA; v_gene: TRBV29-1; CDR3nt: TGCAGCGTTGAAGAGAATGAAAAACTGTTTTTT; CDR3aa: CSVEENEKLFF
j_gene: TRBJ1-1; len: 15; abundance: NA; d_gene: NA; v_gene: TRBV18; CDR3nt: TGTGCCAGCTCACCGGTGGGGAACCGGGACACTGAAGCTTTCTTT; CDR3aa: CASSPVGNRDTEAFF
j_gene: TRBJ2-5; len: 13; abundance: few; d_gene: NA; v_gene: TRBV5-5; CDR3nt: TGTGCCAGCAGCTTAAGGGTACAAGAGACCCAGTACTTC; CDR3aa: CASSLRVQETQYF
j_gene: TRBJ1-1; len: 14; abundance: NA; d_gene: NA; v_gene: TRBV14; CDR3nt: TGTGCCAGCAGCCAATTATCTCTTGACGCTGAAGCTTTCTTT; CDR3aa: CASSQLSLDAEAFF
j_gene: TRBJ2-4; len: 16; abundance: NA; d_gene: NA; v_gene: TRBV15; CDR3nt: TGTGCCACCAGCAAAGACCCGAATCTAGCCAAAAACATTCAGTACTTC; CDR3aa: CATSKDPNLAKNIQYF
j_gene: TRBJ1-5; len: 18; abundance: NA; d_gene: TRBD1; v_gene: TRBV7-2; CDR3nt: TGTGCCAGCAGCTTAAGCGTCCGACAGGGGGCTATCAATCAGCCCCAGCATTTT; CDR3aa: CASSLSVRQGAINQPQHF
j_gene: TRBJ2-6; len: 13; abundance: NA; d_gene: NA; v_gene: TRBV7-3; CDR3nt: TGTGCCAGCAGCAACTCTGGGGCCAACGTCCTGACTTTC; CDR3aa: CASSNSGANVLTF
j_gene: TRBJ1-5; len: 15; abundance: NA; d_gene: NA; v_gene: TRBV2; CDR3nt: TGTGCCAGCAGAGCCGACAGGTATAGCAATCAGCCCCAGCATTTT; CDR3aa: CASRADRYSNQPQHF
j_gene: TRBJ2-2; len: 17; abundance: NA; d_gene: TRBD1; v_gene: TRBV9; CDR3nt: TGTGCCAGCAGCAAACGGGACAGGGGGTCGAACACCGGGGAGCTGTTTTTT; CDR3aa: CASSKRDRGSNTGELFF
j_gene: TRBJ2-2; len: 14; abundance: NA; d_gene: TRBD1; v_gene: TRBV30; CDR3nt: TGTGCCTCCAGGGGGACAGGGAACACCGGGGAGCTGTTTTTT; CDR3aa: CASRGTGNTGELFF
j_gene: TRBJ1-1; len: 13; abundance: few; d_gene: NA; v_gene: TRBV6-4; CDR3nt: TGTGCCAGCAGTGACTCACAGAACACTGAAGCTTTCTTT; CDR3aa: CASSDSQNTEAFF
j_gene: TRBJ2-1; len: 16; abundance: NA; d_gene: TRBD1; v_gene: TRBV5-1; CDR3nt: TGCGCCAGCAGCTCTGTCCCCGGGACAGAGGGAAATGAGCAGTTCTTC; CDR3aa: CASSSVPGTEGNEQFF
j_gene: TRBJ1-1; len: 14; abundance: NA; d_gene: NA; v_gene: TRBV30; CDR3nt: TGTGCCTGGAGTGTATTTGGGATGTACACTGAAGCTTTCTTT; CDR3aa: CAWSVFGMYTEAFF
j_gene: TRBJ1-1; len: 11; abundance: few; d_gene: NA; v_gene: TRBV7-8; CDR3nt: TGTGCCAGCAGCCCAACGGGGGAAGCTTTCTTT; CDR3aa: CASSPTGEAFF
j_gene: TRBJ1-1; len: 15; abundance: NA; d_gene: NA; v_gene: TRBV9; CDR3nt: TGTGCCAGCAGCGTAGATCAGGGGCGGGGTACTGAAGCTTTCTTT; CDR3aa: CASSVDQGRGTEAFF
j_gene: TRBJ1-3; len: 15; abundance: NA; d_gene: TRBD1; v_gene: TRBV5-4; CDR3nt: TGTGCCAGCAGCTCCCCAGACAGGGTCGGAAACACCATATATTTT; CDR3aa: CASSSPDRVGNTIYF
j_gene: TRBJ1-5; len: 14; abundance: NA; d_gene: NA; v_gene: TRBV2; CDR3nt: TGTGCCAGCAGTCTAGGTCTGATCGATCAGCCCCAGCATTTT; CDR3aa: CASSLGLIDQPQHF
j_gene: TRBJ1-2; len: 12; abundance: NA; d_gene: NA; v_gene: TRBV6-5; CDR3nt: TGTGCCAGCAGTTTAAAAGGGAATGGCTACACCTTC; CDR3aa: CASSLKGNGYTF
j_gene: TRBJ1-6; len: 15; abundance: few; d_gene: NA; v_gene: TRBV28; CDR3nt: TGTGCCAGCCGCGTAGGCAGGGGAAAAAATTCACCCCTCCACTTT; CDR3aa: CASRVGRGKNSPLHF
j_gene: TRBJ2-7; len: 17; abundance: NA; d_gene: NA; v_gene: TRBV4-2; CDR3nt: TGTGCCAGCAGCCAAGATTCTCGGCTAGCGACCGCCGGGCAGCAGTACTTC; CDR3aa: CASSQDSRLATAGQQYF
j_gene: TRBJ2-2; len: 17; abundance: NA; d_gene: NA; v_gene: TRBV7-9; CDR3nt: TGTGCCAGCACCATTCGATCATTGACAGAGAGGCCCGGGGAGCTGTTTTTT; CDR3aa: CASTIRSLTERPGELFF
j_gene: TRBJ2-1; len: 17; abundance: NA; d_gene: TRBD2; v_gene: TRBV7-9; CDR3nt: TGTGCCAGCAGCTTAGGCAGCGGGGGGGTATATAGAAATGAGCAGTTCTTC; CDR3aa: CASSLGSGGVYRNEQFF
j_gene: TRBJ1-1; len: 17; abundance: NA; d_gene: TRBD1; v_gene: TRBV5-1; CDR3nt: TGCGCCAGCAGCTTGGGGTATGGGCAGGGGGTGAACACTGAAGCTTTCTTT; CDR3aa: CASSLGYGQGVNTEAFF
j_gene: TRBJ1-1; len: 16; abundance: NA; d_gene: NA; v_gene: TRBV30; CDR3nt: TGTGCCTGGAGTCGAGTTAGGGGGGCCATGAACACTGAAGCTTTCTTT; CDR3aa: CAWSRVRGAMNTEAFF
j_gene: TRBJ2-5; len: 15; abundance: NA; d_gene: TRBD1; v_gene: TRBV6-6; CDR3nt: TGTGCCAGCAGTTACGGACAGGGGAGTGGAGAGACCCAGTACTTC; CDR3aa: CASSYGQGSGETQYF
j_gene: TRBJ2-3; len: 17; abundance: NA; d_gene: NA; v_gene: TRBV6-1; CDR3nt: TGTGCCAGCAGTGAAGCGGGGGTCCCAGACCTCACAGATACGCAGTATTTT; CDR3aa: CASSEAGVPDLTDTQYF
j_gene: TRBJ2-5; len: 11; abundance: NA; d_gene: NA; v_gene: TRBV7-7; CDR3nt: TGTGCCAGCAGCAACAAAGAGACCCAGTACTTC; CDR3aa: CASSNKETQYF
j_gene: TRBJ2-1; len: 17; abundance: NA; d_gene: TRBD1; v_gene: TRBV9; CDR3nt: TGTGCCAGCAGCGTAGAAGTTCGGACAGGGCCCCACAATGAGCAGTTCTTC; CDR3aa: CASSVEVRTGPHNEQFF
j_gene: TRBJ1-3; len: 17; abundance: medium-sized; d_gene: NA; v_gene: TRBV9; CDR3nt: TGTGCCAGCAGCGGTGGAGGGCGGATCCTCTCTGGAAACACCATATATTTT; CDR3aa: CASSGGGRILSGNTIYF
j_gene: TRBJ1-5; len: 15; abundance: NA; d_gene: NA; v_gene: TRBV5-1; CDR3nt: TGCGCCAGCAGCTTGGGGGACGGTGGAAATCAGCCCCAGCATTTT; CDR3aa: CASSLGDGGNQPQHF
j_gene: TRBJ1-1; len: 12; abundance: NA; d_gene: NA; v_gene: TRBV14; CDR3nt: TGTGCCAGCAGCCCGCTGTACACTGAAGCTTTCTTT; CDR3aa: CASSPLYTEAFF
j_gene: TRBJ2-2; len: 15; abundance: once; d_gene: NA; v_gene: TRBV18; CDR3nt: TGTGCCAGCTCACCACCGGGTTGGAACACCGGGGAGCTGTTTTTT; CDR3aa: CASSPPGWNTGELFF
j_gene: TRBJ1-2; len: 14; abundance: NA; d_gene: TRBD1; v_gene: TRBV29-1; CDR3nt: TGCAGCGTCGCCCTACGGACAGGGGACGCTGGCTACACCTTC; CDR3aa: CSVALRTGDAGYTF
j_gene: TRBJ2-1; len: 14; abundance: once; d_gene: NA; v_gene: TRBV27; CDR3nt: TGTGCCAGCAGTTTAATGGGTCAGAACAATGAGCAGTTCTTC; CDR3aa: CASSLMGQNNEQFF
j_gene: TRBJ1-1; len: 14; abundance: NA; d_gene: NA; v_gene: TRBV5-4; CDR3nt: TGTGCCAGCAGCTTGGCGGGGATGAACACTGAAGCTTTCTTT; CDR3aa: CASSLAGMNTEAFF